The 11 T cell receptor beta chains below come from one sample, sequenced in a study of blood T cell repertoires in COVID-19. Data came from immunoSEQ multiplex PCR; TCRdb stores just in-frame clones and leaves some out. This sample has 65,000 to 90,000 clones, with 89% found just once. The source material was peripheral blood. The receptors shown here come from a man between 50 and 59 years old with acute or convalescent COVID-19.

The CDR3 DNA reads TGTGCCAGTAGCTGGCCCCACAGGGGTAGCAATCAGCCCCAGCATTTT. Translating it yields CASSWPHRGSNQPQHF. The chain employs TRBV19 and TRBJ1-5, with 7 bases that match TRBD1. From germline, CDR1 is LNHDA and CDR2 SQIVND (reference sequence). The V segment lost 6 bases and the J segment 0 bases; nucleotides outside the gene matches: 8. The length of the CDR3 is 16 residues.

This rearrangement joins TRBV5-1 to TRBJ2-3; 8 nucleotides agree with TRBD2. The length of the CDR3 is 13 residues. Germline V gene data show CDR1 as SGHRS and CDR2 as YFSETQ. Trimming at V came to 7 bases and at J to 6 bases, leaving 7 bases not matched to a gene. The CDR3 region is CASGTTSDDTQYF. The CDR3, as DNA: TGCGCCAGCGGAACGACTAGCGACGATACGCAGTATTTT.

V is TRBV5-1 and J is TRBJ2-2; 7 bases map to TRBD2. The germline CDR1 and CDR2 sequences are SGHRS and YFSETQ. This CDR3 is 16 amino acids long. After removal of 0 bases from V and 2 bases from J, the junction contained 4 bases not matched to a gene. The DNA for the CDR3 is TGCGCCAGCAGCTTGGCTCCTAGCGGTAACACCGGGGAGCTGTTTTTT. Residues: CASSLAPSGNTGELFF.

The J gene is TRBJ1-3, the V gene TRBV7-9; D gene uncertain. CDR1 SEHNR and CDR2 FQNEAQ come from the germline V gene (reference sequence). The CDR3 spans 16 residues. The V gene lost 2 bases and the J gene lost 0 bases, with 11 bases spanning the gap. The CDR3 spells CASSLRRESSGNTIYF. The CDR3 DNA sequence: TGTGCCAGCAGCTTAAGACGGGAGTCCTCTGGAAACACCATATATTTT. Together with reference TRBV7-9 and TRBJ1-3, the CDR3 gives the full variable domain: DTGVSQNPRHKITKRGQNVTFRCDPISEHNRLYWYRQTLGQGPEFLTYFQNEAQLEKSRLLSDRFSAERPKGSFSTLEIQRTEQGDSAMYLCASSLRRESSGNTIYFGEGSWLTVV.

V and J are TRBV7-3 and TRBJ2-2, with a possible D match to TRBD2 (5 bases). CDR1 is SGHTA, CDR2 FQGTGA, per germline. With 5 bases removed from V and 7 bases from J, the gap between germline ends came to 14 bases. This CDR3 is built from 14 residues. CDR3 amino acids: CASSPGLAGGELFF. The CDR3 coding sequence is TGTGCCAGCAGCCCCGGGCTAGCTGGCGGGGAGCTGTTTTTT.

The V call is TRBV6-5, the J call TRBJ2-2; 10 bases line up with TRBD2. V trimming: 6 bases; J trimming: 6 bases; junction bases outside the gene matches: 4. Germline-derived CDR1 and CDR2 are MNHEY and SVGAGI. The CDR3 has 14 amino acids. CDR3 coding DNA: TGTGCCAGCAGCCATCTAGCGGGGGCCGGGGAGCTGTTTTTT. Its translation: CASSHLAGAGELFF.

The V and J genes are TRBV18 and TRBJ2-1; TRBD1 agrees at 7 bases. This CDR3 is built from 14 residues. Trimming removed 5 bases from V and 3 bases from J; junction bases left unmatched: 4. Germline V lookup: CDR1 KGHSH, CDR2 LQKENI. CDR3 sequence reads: CASSKGQDYNEQFF. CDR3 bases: TGTGCCAGCTCAAAAGGACAGGACTACAATGAGCAGTTCTTC.

In DNA form, the CDR3 reads TGTGCCAGCAGTTATTACAGGGGGCGGACAGATACGCAGTATTTT. Translating gives CASSYYRGRTDTQYF. The chain is built from TRBV6-9 and TRBJ2-3; 9 positions match TRBD1. Germline-derived CDR1 and CDR2 are MNHGY and SVAAGI. Trimming cost V 1 base and J 3 bases; bases outside gene matches: 2. The CDR3 loop spans 15 amino acids.

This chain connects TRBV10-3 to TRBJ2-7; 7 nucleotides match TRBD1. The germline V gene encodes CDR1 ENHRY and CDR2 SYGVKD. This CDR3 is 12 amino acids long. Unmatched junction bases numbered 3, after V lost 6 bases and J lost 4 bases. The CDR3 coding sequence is TGTGCCATCAGCCAGGACAGGTACGAGCAGTACGTC. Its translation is CAISQDRYEQYV.

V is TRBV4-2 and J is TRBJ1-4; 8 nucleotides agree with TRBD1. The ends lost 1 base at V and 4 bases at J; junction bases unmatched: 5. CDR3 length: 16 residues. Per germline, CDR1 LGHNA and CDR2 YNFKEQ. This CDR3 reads CASSQGSGGVNEKLFF. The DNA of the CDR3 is TGTGCCAGCAGCCAAGGGTCAGGGGGCGTTAATGAAAAACTGTTTTTT.

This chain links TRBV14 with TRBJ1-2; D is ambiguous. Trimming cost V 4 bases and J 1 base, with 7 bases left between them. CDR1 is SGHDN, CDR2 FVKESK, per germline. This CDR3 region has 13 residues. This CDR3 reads CASSLTVNYGYTF. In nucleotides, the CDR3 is TGTGCCAGCAGCCTAACAGTTAACTATGGCTACACCTTC. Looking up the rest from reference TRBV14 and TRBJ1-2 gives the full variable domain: EAGVTQFPSHSVIEKGQTVTLRCDPISGHDNLYWYRRVMGKEIKFLLHFVKESKQDESGMPNNRFLAERTGGTYSTLKVQPAELEDSGVYFCASSLTVNYGYTFGSGTRLTVV.